The 29 T cell receptor beta chains reported below all come from one sample, sequenced in a study of T cell repertoires in cytomegalovirus infection. TCRdb analysed the reads with MiXCR anew, one entry per CDR3 protein. Of fewer than 650,000 distinct CDR3 sequences listed, roughly 43% are singletons. For these receptors, no antigen is known. The material was cultured PBMCs, obtained from culture after CMV antigen stimulation. The origin of the receptors is a human donor in good health (CMV status not recorded). Some clones in this sample may be carry-over from other donors' samples.

This clonotype occurred a few times. The CDR3 loop is CASSPRQGGQNTEAFF. The CDR3 DNA reads TGTGCCAGCTCACCCCGACAGGGAGGCCAGAACACTGAAGCTTTCTTT. V is TRBV18 and J is TRBJ1-1; 7 nucleotides agree with TRBD1. This CDR3 region has 16 residues. V shed 3 bases, J shed 1 base, and the junction held 8 bases outside the gene matches. Germline assignment: CDR1 KGHSH and CDR2 LQKENI. The entire variable domain, with the rest obtained from reference TRBV18 and TRBJ1-1, is as follows: NAGVMQNPRHLVRRRGQEARLRCSPMKGHSHVYWYRQLPEEGLKFMVYLQKENIIDESGMPKERFSAEFPKEGPSILRIQQVVRGDSAAYFCASSPRQGGQNTEAFFGQGTRLTVV.

This clonotype was detected once. V and J are TRBV5-1 and TRBJ2-3; the match to TRBD2 covers 8 bases. Germline V gene data show CDR1 as SGHRS and CDR2 as YFSETQ. V was pared by 1 base and J by 0 bases, with 4 bases of the junction left unmatched. The CDR3 has 16 amino acids. The CDR3 loop is CASSLSGTRSTDTQYF. CDR3 in DNA: TGCGCCAGCAGCTTGAGCGGGACTAGGAGCACAGATACGCAGTATTTT.

The rearrangement uses TRBV2 and TRBJ2-5, with 13 bases lining up with TRBD2. The CDR3 runs to 17 residues. Trimming at V came to 7 bases and at J to 1 base, leaving 9 bases not matched to a gene. From germline, CDR1 is SNHLY and CDR2 FYNNEI. CDR3 sequence: CASTLGLAGAAQETQYF. Written as DNA, the CDR3 is TGTGCCAGCACACTCGGACTAGCGGGGGCGGCCCAAGAGACCCAGTACTTC.

The CDR3 coding sequence is TGTGCCAGCCAAGCTCTAAGGGACAGCCGCTATGGCTACACCTTC. This gives the protein CASQALRDSRYGYTF. This chain links TRBV25-1 with TRBJ1-2, with 7 positions matching TRBD1. The CDR3 has 15 amino acids. CDR1 and CDR2 (germline): MGHDK, SYGVNS. After removal of 8 bases from V and 4 bases from J, the junction contained 13 bases not matched to a gene.

This clonotype was seen more than once but under ten times. The chain couples TRBV6-5 to TRBJ2-1, with 8 positions matching TRBD2. Germline V gene data show CDR1 as MNHEY and CDR2 as SVGAGI. V lost 2 bases to trimming and J lost 3 bases; unmatched junction nucleotides: 12. The CDR3 spans 18 residues. CDR3 protein: CASSYLPISGALYNEQFF. CDR3 bases: TGTGCCAGCAGTTACCTCCCTATTAGCGGGGCCCTCTACAATGAGCAGTTCTTC.

The V gene is TRBV10-3, the J gene TRBJ2-7; no clear D gene. Germline-derived CDR1 and CDR2 are ENHRY and SYGVKD. V was cut by 5 bases and J by 5 bases, with 13 bases left in between. This CDR3 has 13 amino acids. The CDR3 reads CAISPALDNEQYF. As DNA, the CDR3 is TGTGCCATCAGTCCGGCCTTAGACAACGAGCAGTACTTC.

The chain uses TRBV7-2 and TRBJ2-3; possibly TRBD2 for D (7 bases). This CDR3 comprises 17 residues. Germline V CDR1 and CDR2: SGHTA, FQGNSA. Trimming cost V 2 bases and J 2 bases, with 17 bases left between them. The CDR3 spells CASSLRGGRVPTDTQYF. CDR3 sequence (DNA): TGTGCCAGCAGCTTAAGGGGGGGAAGGGTCCCCACAGATACGCAGTATTTT.

As concerns this clonotype: A read error is possible here, since a much larger clone lies one base away. This chain joins TRBV7-2 and TRBJ2-1, with a weak D call TRBD1 (5 bases). CDR3 length equals 20 residues. Germline loops: CDR1 SGHTA, CDR2 FQGNSA. V shed 3 bases and J shed 2 bases, with 26 bases lying between them. CDR3 residues: CASSFDWGRLTPRAYNEQFF. The CDR3 DNA is TGTGCCAGCAGCTTCGATTGGGGCCGGCTCACTCCTAGGGCCTACAATGAGCAGTTCTTC.

The rearrangement links TRBV12-3 or TRBV12-4 to TRBJ2-1, with D possibly matching TRBD2 (7 bases). V lost 1 base to trimming and J lost 4 bases, with 11 bases between them. This CDR3 is built from 15 residues. CDR3 residues: CASSLGRGLYNEQFF. The CDR3 DNA reads TGTGCCAGCAGTTTAGGGCGGGGGCTATACAATGAGCAGTTCTTC.

The chain combines TRBV7-9 with TRBJ2-3; D is possibly TRBD1 or TRBD2 (5 bases each). The CDR3 consists of 18 residues. The germline V gene encodes CDR1 SEHNR and CDR2 FQNEAQ (reference sequence). Trimming cost V 0 bases and J 0 bases, with 16 bases left between them. CDR3 in amino acids: CASSLARTGTSSTDTQYF. DNA of the CDR3: TGTGCCAGCAGCTTAGCCCGGACCGGGACCTCTAGCACAGATACGCAGTATTTT.

The rearrangement links TRBV11-2 to TRBJ2-1; D is possibly TRBD1 (7 bases). V shed 2 bases and J shed 5 bases, with 16 bases lying between them. The CDR3 extends over 16 amino acids. Germline V CDR1 and CDR2: SGHAT, FQNNGV. The DNA for the CDR3 is TGTGCCAGCAGCTTATACCCCAGGGGGGTTCACAATGAGCAGTTCTTC. Protein: CASSLYPRGVHNEQFF.

The rearrangement joins TRBV12-3 or TRBV12-4 to TRBJ1-2, with D uncertain. The CDR3 runs 17 residues. V lost 6 bases and J 3 bases, leaving 23 bases between the germline ends. The CDR3 region is CASSRHPRESRDYGYTF. The CDR3 region has the DNA TGTGCCAGCAGCCGGCATCCCCGGGAAAGTCGGGACTATGGCTACACCTTC.

This clonotype was counted a few times. The chain is built from TRBV7-7 and TRBJ2-3, with a weak D call TRBD2 (5 bases). This CDR3 comprises 13 residues. In germline, CDR1 is SSHAT, CDR2 FNYEAQ (reference sequence). V gave up 4 bases and J gave up 6 bases, with 11 bases separating them. The CDR3 sequence is CASSSSGVDTQYF. CDR3 DNA sequence: TGTGCCAGCAGCTCCTCCGGGGTTGATACGCAGTATTTT. Full variable domain (outside the CDR3, taken from reference TRBV7-7 and TRBJ2-3): GAGVSQSPRYKVTKRGQDVTLRCDPISSHATLYWYQQALGQGPEFLTYFNYEAQPDKSGLPSDRFSAERPEGSISTLTIQRTEQRDSAMYRCASSSSGVDTQYFGPGTRLTVL.

The V gene is TRBV7-4, the J gene TRBJ2-2; D unresolved. The CDR3 is 12 amino acids. Germline CDR1 and CDR2: SGHVT and SQSDAQ. Trimming shortened V by 7 bases and J by 13 bases, and 16 bases separated the two germline ends. CDR3 sequence reads: CASKGPESWLFF. CDR3 sequence (DNA): TGTGCCAGCAAAGGTCCGGAATCGTGGCTGTTTTTT.

This clonotype has more than one count but fewer than ten. J is TRBJ1-2 and V is TRBV7-2, with no clear D. Trimming stripped 4 bases from V and 7 bases from J, with 13 bases between. This CDR3 region has 13 residues. Germline CDR1 SGHTA, CDR2 FQGNSA. CDR3 sequence reads: CASSSDGWGGYTF. DNA for the CDR3: TGTGCCAGCAGCTCGGACGGGTGGGGTGGCTACACCTTC.

The chain employs TRBV20-1 and TRBJ2-7; no firm D call. Germline V lookup: CDR1 DFQATT, CDR2 SNEGSKA (reference sequence). This CDR3 spans 12 amino acids. V lost 1 base and J 3 bases, leaving 7 bases between the germline ends. The CDR3 DNA reads as TGCAGTGCTAGAGTAGACGTCTACGAGCAGTACTTC. Residues: CSARVDVYEQYF.

The chain uses TRBV7-8 and TRBJ1-5; D is undetermined. Looked up from germline, CDR1 is SGHVS and CDR2 is FQNEAQ. Trimming took off 5 bases at V and 2 bases at J, with 13 bases between the two ends. The CDR3 consists of 15 residues. Here the CDR3 DNA reads TGTGCCAGCAGCCCTCGGAGACTCGGCAATCAGCCCCAGCATTTT. Protein sequence: CASSPRRLGNQPQHF.

The rearrangement links TRBV6-8 to TRBJ2-2, with a tentative D call TRBD1 (6 bases). Looked up from germline, CDR1 is MNHGY and CDR2 is SAAAGT. The CDR3 has 14 residues. Between the trimmed V and J ends, which lost 11 bases and 5 bases, there was a span of 18 bases. CDR3 sequence reads: CASNRGTGTGELFF. CDR3 nucleotides: TGTGCCTCAAACCGCGGCACAGGGACCGGGGAGCTGTTTTTT.

In this sample, this clonotype turned up once. The CDR3 sequence: CASKREGDGELFF. CDR3 nucleotides: TGTGCCAGCAAGCGGGAGGGTGACGGGGAGCTGTTTTTT. The chain has TRBV2 and TRBJ2-2; 10 bases line up with TRBD2. Germline V gene lookup returns CDR1 SNHLY and CDR2 FYNNEI. The CDR3 has 13 amino acids. V dropped 7 bases and J dropped 7; count of bases not matched to a gene: 3.

In its sample, this clonotype was seen a few times. The rearrangement links TRBV12-3 or TRBV12-4 to TRBJ2-7; TRBD2 matches 7 bases. J gave up 2 bases and V 8 bases, and 12 bases lay outside the gene matches. The CDR3 extends over 15 amino acids. This chain's CDR3 is CASSLMGGTTYEQYF. The DNA for the CDR3 is TGTGCCAGCTCCCTCATGGGGGGGACTACCTACGAGCAGTACTTC.

The count of this clonotype is one. The chain joins TRBV6-2 or TRBV6-3 to TRBJ2-7; D is perhaps TRBD2 (6 bases). The CDR3 is made up of 15 amino acids. Germline CDR1 reads MNHEY; CDR2 reads SVGEGT. Trimming removed 0 bases from V and 4 bases from J, with 13 bases in between. The CDR3 region has the DNA TGTGCCAGCAGTTACTCGAGGACTAAGGTGTACGAGCAGTACTTC. Its translation is CASSYSRTKVYEQYF.

This clonotype was found a few times. This rearrangement joins TRBV7-2 to TRBJ2-4, with TRBD2 matching over 7 bases. The CDR3 contains 15 residues. V gave up 0 bases and J gave up 5 bases; unmatched junction bases: 4. Germline values: CDR1 SGHTA, CDR2 FQGNSA. CDR3 loop: CASSLAGRGQNIQYF. The CDR3 bases are TGTGCCAGCAGCTTAGCGGGGAGGGGTCAAAACATTCAGTACTTC.

The genes are TRBV7-9 and TRBJ1-1, with TRBD1 matching 8 bases. V lost 5 bases to trimming and J lost 4 bases; unmatched junction nucleotides: 6. The length of the CDR3 is 14 residues. In germline, CDR1 is SEHNR, CDR2 FQNEAQ (reference sequence). In DNA, the CDR3 is TGTGCCAGCAGCCCGCAACAGGGGGGCACTGAAGCTTTCTTT. It encodes CASSPQQGGTEAFF. Together with reference TRBV7-9 and TRBJ1-1, the CDR3 gives the full variable domain: DTGVSQNPRHKITKRGQNVTFRCDPISEHNRLYWYRQTLGQGPEFLTYFQNEAQLEKSRLLSDRFSAERPKGSFSTLEIQRTEQGDSAMYLCASSPQQGGTEAFFGQGTRLTVV.

The chain couples TRBV6-2 or TRBV6-3 to TRBJ2-2, with 8 positions matching TRBD2. Germline V CDR1 and CDR2: MNHEY, SVGEGT. This CDR3 is built from 15 residues. J lost 0 bases, V lost 4 bases, and 1 base had no gene match. The CDR3 loop reads CASSWTSPNTGELFF. The CDR3 nucleotides read TGTGCCAGCAGTTGGACTAGCCCGAACACCGGGGAGCTGTTTTTT.

This chain connects TRBV12-3 or TRBV12-4 to TRBJ2-3; D is unclear. With 10 bases removed from V and 2 bases from J, the gap between germline ends came to 10 bases. The CDR3 is 12 residues long. The DNA of the CDR3 is TGTGCCACCCGCAGGTCCACAGATACGCAGTATTTT. Its protein product is CATRRSTDTQYF.

The rearrangement uses TRBV6-2 or TRBV6-3 and TRBJ1-5, with unresolved D. The germline gives CDR1 MNHEY, CDR2 SVGEGT. Trimming took off 5 bases at V and 3 bases at J, with 20 bases between the two ends. CDR3 size: 17 residues. The CDR3 coding sequence is TGTGCCAGCAGTCCCCGGCCGGAGCCCATCCACAATCAGCCCCAGCATTTT. Its translation is CASSPRPEPIHNQPQHF.

The J gene is TRBJ1-1, the V gene TRBV11-2; unclear D gene. The V gene lost 3 bases and the J gene lost 4 bases, with 9 bases spanning the gap. Germline V gene data show CDR1 as SGHAT and CDR2 as FQNNGV. The CDR3 is 13 amino acids. For the CDR3, the DNA is TGTGCCAGCAGCTTGCAATTGAGCACTGAAGCTTTCTTT. As protein: CASSLQLSTEAFF.

This clonotype was counted a single time. The genes are TRBV20-1 and TRBJ2-5; 13 bases line up with TRBD2. Trimming removed 3 bases from V and 2 bases from J; junction bases left unmatched: 12. Germline V lookup: CDR1 DFQATT, CDR2 SNEGSKA (reference sequence). The CDR3 is made up of 18 amino acids. CDR3 coding DNA: TGCAGTGCTAGGCCCCTCATGACTAGCGGGAGGTCACAAGAGACCCAGTACTTC. The encoded protein is CSARPLMTSGRSQETQYF.

This chain uses TRBV6-5 with TRBJ2-7; either TRBD1 or TRBD2 may supply D (5 bases each). CDR3 length equals 13 residues. V dropped 4 bases and J dropped 2 bases, with 9 bases sitting between them. In germline, CDR1 is MNHEY, CDR2 SVGAGI. CDR3: CASSWGRTYEQYF. Written as DNA, the CDR3 is TGTGCCAGCAGTTGGGGACGTACCTACGAGCAGTACTTC.